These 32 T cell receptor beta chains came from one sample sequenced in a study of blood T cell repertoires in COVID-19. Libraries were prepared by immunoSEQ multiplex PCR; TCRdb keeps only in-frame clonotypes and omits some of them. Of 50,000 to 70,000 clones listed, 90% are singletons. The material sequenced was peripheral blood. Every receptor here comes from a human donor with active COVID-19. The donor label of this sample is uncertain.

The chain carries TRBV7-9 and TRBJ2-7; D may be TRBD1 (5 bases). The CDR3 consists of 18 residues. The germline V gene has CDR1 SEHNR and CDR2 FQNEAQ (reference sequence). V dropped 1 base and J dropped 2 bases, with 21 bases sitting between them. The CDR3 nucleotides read TGTGCCAGCAGCTTAGGCCCCGAGCACAGGAGCAGACCCTACGAGCAGTACGTC. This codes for CASSLGPEHRSRPYEQYV.

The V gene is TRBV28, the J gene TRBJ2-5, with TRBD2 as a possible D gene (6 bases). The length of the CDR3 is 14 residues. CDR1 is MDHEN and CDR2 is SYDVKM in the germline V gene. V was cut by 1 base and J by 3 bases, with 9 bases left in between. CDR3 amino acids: CASSLLGGKETQYF. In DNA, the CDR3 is TGTGCCAGCAGTTTATTAGGAGGGAAAGAGACCCAGTACTTC.

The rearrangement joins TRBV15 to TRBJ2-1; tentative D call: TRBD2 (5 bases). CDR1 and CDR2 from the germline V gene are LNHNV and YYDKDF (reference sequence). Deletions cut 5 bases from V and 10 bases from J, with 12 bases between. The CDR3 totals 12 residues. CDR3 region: CATSANRGEQFF. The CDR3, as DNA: TGTGCCACCAGCGCAAACCGCGGGGAGCAGTTCTTC.

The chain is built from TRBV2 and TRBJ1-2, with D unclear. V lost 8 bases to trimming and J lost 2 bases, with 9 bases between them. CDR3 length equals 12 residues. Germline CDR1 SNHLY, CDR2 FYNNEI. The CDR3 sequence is CASLDGNYGYTF. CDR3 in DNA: TGTGCCAGCCTAGACGGAAACTATGGCTACACCTTC.

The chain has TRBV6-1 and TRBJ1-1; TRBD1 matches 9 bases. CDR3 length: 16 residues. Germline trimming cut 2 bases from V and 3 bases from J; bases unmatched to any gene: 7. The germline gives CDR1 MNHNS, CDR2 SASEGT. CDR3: CASSELDRGFYTEAFF. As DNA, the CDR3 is TGTGCCAGCAGTGAACTGGACAGGGGATTCTACACTGAAGCTTTCTTT.

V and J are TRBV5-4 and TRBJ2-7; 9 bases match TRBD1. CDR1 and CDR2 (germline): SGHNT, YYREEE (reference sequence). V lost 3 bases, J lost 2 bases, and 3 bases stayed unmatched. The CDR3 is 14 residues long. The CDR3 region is CASSSGDRAYEQYF. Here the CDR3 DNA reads TGTGCCAGCAGCTCCGGGGACAGGGCCTACGAGCAGTACTTC.

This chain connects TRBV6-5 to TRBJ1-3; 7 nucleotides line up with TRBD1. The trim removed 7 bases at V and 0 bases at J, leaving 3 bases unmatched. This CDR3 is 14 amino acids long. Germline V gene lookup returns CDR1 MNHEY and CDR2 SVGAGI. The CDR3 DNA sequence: TGTGCCAGCACAACAGGGGACTCTGGAAACACCATATATTTT. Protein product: CASTTGDSGNTIYF.

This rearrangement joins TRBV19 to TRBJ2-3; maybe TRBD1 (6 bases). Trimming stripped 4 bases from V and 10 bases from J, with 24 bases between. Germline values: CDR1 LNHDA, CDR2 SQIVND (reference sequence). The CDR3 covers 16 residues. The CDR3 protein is CASSTIDRSPLFAQYF. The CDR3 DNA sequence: TGTGCCAGTAGTACGATAGACAGGAGTCCCCTTTTTGCGCAGTATTTT.

For the CDR3, the DNA is TGCGCCAGCAGCCAGATGCCCATAGCGGGAGAGGGTTCGAATGAGCAGTTCTTC. It specifies CASSQMPIAGEGSNEQFF. The gene calls are TRBV4-1 and TRBJ2-1, with 9 bases lining up with TRBD2. The CDR3 length is 18 residues. V shed 3 bases and J 7 bases; nucleotides not matched to a gene: 16. The germline gives CDR1 MGHRA, CDR2 YSYEKL.

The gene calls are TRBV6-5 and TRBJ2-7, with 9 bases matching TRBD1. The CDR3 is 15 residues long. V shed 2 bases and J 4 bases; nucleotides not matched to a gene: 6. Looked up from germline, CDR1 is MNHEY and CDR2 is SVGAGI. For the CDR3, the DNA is TGTGCCAGCAGTTACGCCGGGACAGGGTTATACGAGCAGTACTTC. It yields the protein CASSYAGTGLYEQYF.

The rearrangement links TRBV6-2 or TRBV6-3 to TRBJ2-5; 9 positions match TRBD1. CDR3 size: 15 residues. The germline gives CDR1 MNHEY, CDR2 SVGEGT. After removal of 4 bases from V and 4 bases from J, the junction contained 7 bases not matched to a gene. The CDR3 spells CASSSGQGAGETQYF. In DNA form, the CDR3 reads TGTGCCAGCAGTTCGGGACAGGGTGCGGGAGAGACCCAGTACTTC.

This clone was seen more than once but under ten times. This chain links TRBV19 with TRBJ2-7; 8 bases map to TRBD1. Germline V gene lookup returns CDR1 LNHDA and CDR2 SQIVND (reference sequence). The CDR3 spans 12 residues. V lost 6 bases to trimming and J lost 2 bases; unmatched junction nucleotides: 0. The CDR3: CASRQGAYEQYF. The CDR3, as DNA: TGTGCCAGTAGACAGGGGGCCTACGAGCAGTACTTC.

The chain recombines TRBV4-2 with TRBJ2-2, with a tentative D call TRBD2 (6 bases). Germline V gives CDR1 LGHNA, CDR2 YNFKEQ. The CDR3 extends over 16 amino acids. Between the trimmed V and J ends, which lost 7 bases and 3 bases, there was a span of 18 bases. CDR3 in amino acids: CASTHLEGGDTGELFF. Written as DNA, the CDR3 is TGTGCCAGCACCCACTTGGAGGGAGGCGACACCGGGGAGCTGTTTTTT.

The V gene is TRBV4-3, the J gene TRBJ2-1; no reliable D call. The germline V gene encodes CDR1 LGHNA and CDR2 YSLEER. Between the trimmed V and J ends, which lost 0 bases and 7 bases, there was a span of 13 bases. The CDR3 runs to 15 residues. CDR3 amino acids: CASSQDIGPGNEQFF. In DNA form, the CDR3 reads TGCGCCAGCAGCCAAGATATTGGGCCAGGAAATGAGCAGTTCTTC.

CDR3 in amino acids: CASSVATGALDEQFF. As DNA, the CDR3 is TGTGCCAGCAGCGTAGCCACAGGTGCTCTTGATGAGCAGTTCTTC. The V call is TRBV9, the J call TRBJ2-1, with D maybe TRBD1 (5 bases). CDR3 length equals 15 residues. The V and J ends lost 0 bases and 8 bases respectively, with 15 bases between them. From germline, CDR1 is SGDLS and CDR2 YYNGEE.

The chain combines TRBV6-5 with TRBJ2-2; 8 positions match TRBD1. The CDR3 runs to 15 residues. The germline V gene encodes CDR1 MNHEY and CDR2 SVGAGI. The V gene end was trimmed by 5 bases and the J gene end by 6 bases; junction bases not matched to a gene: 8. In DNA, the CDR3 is TGTGCCAGCAGTCGGCAGGGGGCACTTCCCGGGGAGCTGTTTTTT. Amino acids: CASSRQGALPGELFF.

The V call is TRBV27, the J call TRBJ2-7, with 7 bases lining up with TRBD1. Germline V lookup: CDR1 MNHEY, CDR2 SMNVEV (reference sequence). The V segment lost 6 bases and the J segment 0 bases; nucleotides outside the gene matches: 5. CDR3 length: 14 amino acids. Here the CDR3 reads CASRLRGSSYEQYF. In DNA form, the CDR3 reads TGTGCCAGCAGGCTCAGGGGGAGCTCCTACGAGCAGTACTTC.

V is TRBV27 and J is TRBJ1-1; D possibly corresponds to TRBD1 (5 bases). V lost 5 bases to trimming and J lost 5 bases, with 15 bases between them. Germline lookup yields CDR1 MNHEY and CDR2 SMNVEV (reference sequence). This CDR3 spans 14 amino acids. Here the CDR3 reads CASSPPQGGTEAFF. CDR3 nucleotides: TGTGCCAGCAGTCCCCCCCAGGGAGGGACTGAAGCTTTCTTT.

The CDR3 loop reads CASSEQGADTQYF. CDR3 bases: TGCGCCAGCAGTGAGCAGGGGGCGGATACGCAGTATTTT. This chain connects TRBV10-1 to TRBJ2-3, with 8 bases lining up with TRBD1. Germline V lookup: CDR1 WNHNN, CDR2 SYGVQD (reference sequence). V lost 2 bases and J lost 6; bases outside the gene matches: 1. This CDR3 is built from 13 residues.

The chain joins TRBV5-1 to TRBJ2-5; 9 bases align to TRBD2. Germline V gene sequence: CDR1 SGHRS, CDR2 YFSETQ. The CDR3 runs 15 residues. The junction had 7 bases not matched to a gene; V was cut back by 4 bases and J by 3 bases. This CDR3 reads CASSPARLAEETQYF. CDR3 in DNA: TGCGCCAGCAGCCCGGCCCGACTAGCGGAAGAGACCCAGTACTTC.

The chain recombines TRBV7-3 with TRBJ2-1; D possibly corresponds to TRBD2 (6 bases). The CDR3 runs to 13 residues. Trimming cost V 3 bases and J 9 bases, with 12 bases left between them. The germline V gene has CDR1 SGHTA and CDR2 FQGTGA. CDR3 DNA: TGTGCCAGCAGCTTTGGAGGGAGGAGTGAGCAGTTCTTC. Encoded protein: CASSFGGRSEQFF.

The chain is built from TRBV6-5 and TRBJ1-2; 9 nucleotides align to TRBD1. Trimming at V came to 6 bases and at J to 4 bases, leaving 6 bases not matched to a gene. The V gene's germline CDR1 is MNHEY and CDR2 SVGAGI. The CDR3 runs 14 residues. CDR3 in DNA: TGTGCCAGCAGGCCCGGGACAGGGCTCTATGGCTACACCTTC. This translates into CASRPGTGLYGYTF.

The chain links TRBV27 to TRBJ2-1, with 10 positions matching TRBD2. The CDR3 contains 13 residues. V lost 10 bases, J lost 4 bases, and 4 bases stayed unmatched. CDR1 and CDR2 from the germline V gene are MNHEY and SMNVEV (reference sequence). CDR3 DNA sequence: TGTGCCACCGTAGCGGGGGGTTACAATGAGCAGTTCTTC. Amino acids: CATVAGGYNEQFF.

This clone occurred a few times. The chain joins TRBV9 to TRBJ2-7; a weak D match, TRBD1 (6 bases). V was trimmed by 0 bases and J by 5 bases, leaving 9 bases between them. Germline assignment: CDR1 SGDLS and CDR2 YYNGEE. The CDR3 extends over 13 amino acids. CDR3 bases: TGTGCCAGCAGCGTAGATGGGGGCAACGAGCAGTACTTC. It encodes CASSVDGGNEQYF.

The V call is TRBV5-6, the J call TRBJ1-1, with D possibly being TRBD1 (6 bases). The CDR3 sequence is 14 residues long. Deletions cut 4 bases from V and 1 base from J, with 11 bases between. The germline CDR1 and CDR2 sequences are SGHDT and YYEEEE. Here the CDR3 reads CASSGTTGNTEAFF. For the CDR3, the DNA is TGTGCCAGCAGCGGGACGACAGGGAACACTGAAGCTTTCTTT.

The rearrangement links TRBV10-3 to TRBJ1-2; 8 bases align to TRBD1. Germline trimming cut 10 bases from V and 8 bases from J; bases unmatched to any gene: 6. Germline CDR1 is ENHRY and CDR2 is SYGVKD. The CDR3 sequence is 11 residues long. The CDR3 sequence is CATLGQEGYTF. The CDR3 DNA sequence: TGTGCCACTCTGGGACAGGAGGGCTACACCTTC.

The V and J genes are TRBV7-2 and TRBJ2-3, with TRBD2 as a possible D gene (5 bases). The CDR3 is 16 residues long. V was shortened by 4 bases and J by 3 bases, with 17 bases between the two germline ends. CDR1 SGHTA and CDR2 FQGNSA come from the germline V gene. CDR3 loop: CASSSEADPRTDTQYF. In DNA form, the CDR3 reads TGTGCCAGCAGCTCGGAGGCGGACCCGAGGACAGATACGCAGTATTTT.

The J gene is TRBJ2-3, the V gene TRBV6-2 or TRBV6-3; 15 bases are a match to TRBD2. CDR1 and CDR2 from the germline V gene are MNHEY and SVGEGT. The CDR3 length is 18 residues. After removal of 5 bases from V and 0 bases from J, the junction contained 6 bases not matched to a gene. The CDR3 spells CASSTGTSGGTSTDTQYF. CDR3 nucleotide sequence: TGTGCCAGCAGTACTGGGACTAGCGGGGGGACTAGCACAGATACGCAGTATTTT.

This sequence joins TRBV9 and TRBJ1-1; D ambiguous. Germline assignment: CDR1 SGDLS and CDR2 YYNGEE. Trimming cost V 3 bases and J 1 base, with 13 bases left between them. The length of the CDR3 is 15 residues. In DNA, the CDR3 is TGTGCCAGCAGCGACCCGGGAAAACAGAACACTGAAGCTTTCTTT. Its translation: CASSDPGKQNTEAFF.

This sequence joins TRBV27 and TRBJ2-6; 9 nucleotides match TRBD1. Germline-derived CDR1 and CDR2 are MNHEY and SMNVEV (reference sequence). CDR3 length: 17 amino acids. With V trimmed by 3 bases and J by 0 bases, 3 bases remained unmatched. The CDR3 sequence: CASSFRTGASGANVLTF. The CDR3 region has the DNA TGTGCCAGCAGTTTCCGGACAGGGGCCTCTGGGGCCAACGTCCTGACTTTC. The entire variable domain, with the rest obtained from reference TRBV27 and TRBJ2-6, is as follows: EAQVTQNPRYLITVTGKKLTVTCSQNMNHEYMSWYRQDPGLGLRQIYYSMNVEVTDKGDVPEGYKVSRKEKRNFPLILESPSPNQTSLYFCASSFRTGASGANVLTFGAGSRLTVL.

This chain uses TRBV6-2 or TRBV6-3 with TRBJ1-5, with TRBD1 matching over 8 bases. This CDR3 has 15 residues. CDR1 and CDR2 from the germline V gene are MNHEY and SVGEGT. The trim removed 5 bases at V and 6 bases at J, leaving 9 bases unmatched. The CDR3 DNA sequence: TGTGCCAGCAGTGACGACCCAGGGGGCAGTCAGCCCCAGCATTTT. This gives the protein CASSDDPGGSQPQHF.

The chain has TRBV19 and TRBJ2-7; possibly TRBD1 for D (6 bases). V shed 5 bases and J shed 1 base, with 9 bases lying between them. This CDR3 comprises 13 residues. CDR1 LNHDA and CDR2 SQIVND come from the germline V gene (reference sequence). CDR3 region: CASSGTSSYEQYF. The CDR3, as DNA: TGTGCCAGTAGTGGGACATCGTCCTACGAGCAGTACTTC. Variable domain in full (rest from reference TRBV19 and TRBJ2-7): DGGITQSPKYLFRKEGQNVTLSCEQNLNHDAMYWYRQDPGQGLRLIYYSQIVNDFQKGDIAEGYSVSREKKESFPLTVTSAQKNPTAFYLCASSGTSSYEQYFGPGTRLTVT.